The 18 T cell receptor beta chains listed next were all sequenced from one sample in a study of cytomegalovirus exposure and HLA in healthy donors. PCR was performed using 60 Vbeta and 13 Jbeta primers. The table came from immunoSEQ multiplex PCR; TCRdb's copy has only in-frame clones and leaves some out. Among approximately 210,000 clones listed, approximately 85% were seen once. The sample taken for sequencing was PBMCs. The source of these receptors is a man aged 18 to 29 in good health and CMV-seronegative.

The V gene is TRBV30, the J gene TRBJ2-3, with no clear D. Germline V gene data show CDR1 as GTSNPN and CDR2 as SVGIG (reference sequence). The V end was cut by 1 base, the J end by 2 bases, with 13 bases between. This CDR3 comprises 15 residues. The CDR3 coding sequence is TGTGCCTGGAGTGCAGGCAATCCAATCACAGATACGCAGTATTTT. Protein product: CAWSAGNPITDTQYF.

V and J are TRBV6-5 and TRBJ2-7, with TRBD2 matching 13 bases. The V gene's germline CDR1 is MNHEY and CDR2 SVGAGI. The CDR3 spans 15 residues. V lost 2 bases to trimming and J lost 6 bases; unmatched junction nucleotides: 4. The CDR3 coding sequence is TGTGCCAGCAGTTACAGGACTAGCGGGAGTGGCGAGCAGTACTTC. Translating it yields CASSYRTSGSGEQYF.

The chain uses TRBV5-1 and TRBJ2-2; 11 bases are shared with TRBD1. The ends lost 0 bases at V and 5 bases at J; junction bases unmatched: 3. There are 16 residues in the CDR3. Germline values: CDR1 SGHRS, CDR2 YFSETQ. The CDR3 bases are TGCGCCAGCAGCTTGGCCGGGACAGGGGGGACCGGGGAGCTGTTTTTT. It codes for CASSLAGTGGTGELFF.

The chain couples TRBV9 to TRBJ2-1; TRBD2 might be the D (5 bases). CDR3 length: 16 residues. Trimming took off 0 bases at V and 1 base at J, with 11 bases between the two ends. Germline V lookup: CDR1 SGDLS, CDR2 YYNGEE. CDR3 nucleotides: TGTGCCAGCAGCGTAGCGGGGAGAGGTTCCTACAATGAGCAGTTCTTC. Encoded protein: CASSVAGRGSYNEQFF. The variable domain in full, with the rest retrieved from reference TRBV9 and TRBJ2-1, is DSGVTQTPKHLITATGQRVTLRCSPRSGDLSVYWYQQSLDQGLQFLIQYYNGEERAKGNILERFSAQQFPDLHSELNLSSLELGDSALYFCASSVAGRGSYNEQFFGPGTRLTVL.

The chain employs TRBV6-5 and TRBJ1-3; 9 bases fit TRBD1. Germline V gene lookup returns CDR1 MNHEY and CDR2 SVGAGI. The V segment lost 6 bases and the J segment 5 bases; nucleotides outside the gene matches: 8. The CDR3 consists of 15 residues. This CDR3 is CASSPSDRGRNTIYF. CDR3 in DNA: TGTGCCAGCAGCCCCTCTGACAGGGGGAGAAACACCATATATTTT.

The CDR3 sequence is CASSKWHGGVTEAFF. CDR3 DNA sequence: TGTGCCAGCAGCAAATGGCATGGGGGGGTCACTGAAGCTTTCTTT. The gene calls are TRBV21-1 and TRBJ1-1. TRBV21-1 is given as a pseudogene. This CDR3 comprises 15 residues.

In its sample, this clone was seen a few times. The rearrangement links TRBV4-3 to TRBJ2-7, with 10 positions matching TRBD2. V was clipped by 4 bases and J by 0 bases; unmatched bases: 3. The CDR3 totals 15 residues. The germline CDR1 and CDR2 sequences are LGHNA and YSLEER. The CDR3 sequence is CASSPRLAGSYEQYF. In nucleotides, the CDR3 is TGCGCCAGCAGCCCTCGACTAGCGGGCTCCTACGAGCAGTACTTC.

Turning to this clone: The junction and the germline gene differ at one end; a read error may be behind it. This chain connects TRBV7-9 to TRBJ2-3, with 9 bases that match TRBD1. Germline assignment: CDR1 SEHNR and CDR2 FQNEAQ (reference sequence). The CDR3 loop spans 18 amino acids. CDR3 in DNA: TGTTCCAGCAGCTTAGGGGGGACAGGGCGTATGAGCACAGATACGCAGTATTTT. Translated, it gives CSSSLGGTGRMSTDTQYF.

This sequence joins TRBV5-4 and TRBJ2-1; D possibly corresponds to TRBD2 (6 bases). V lost 0 bases and J lost 1, with 14 bases in between. CDR1 is SGHNT, CDR2 YYREEE, per germline (reference sequence). The CDR3 loop spans 17 amino acids. CDR3 in DNA: TGTGCCAGCAGCTTGGATGGCGGGATTGGGTCCTACAATGAGCAGTTCTTC. Translating gives CASSLDGGIGSYNEQFF. The full variable domain, completed using reference TRBV5-4 and TRBJ2-1, is ETGVTQSPTHLIKTRGQQVTLRCSSQSGHNTVSWYQQALGQGPQFIFQYYREEENGRGNFPPRFSGLQFPNYSSELNVNALELDDSALYLCASSLDGGIGSYNEQFFGPGTRLTVL.

The rearrangement links TRBV14 to TRBJ1-5; D remains unclear. The CDR3 length is 14 residues. Trimming removed 1 base at V and 7 bases at J, with 11 bases between. Germline V gives CDR1 SGHDN, CDR2 FVKESK. CDR3 sequence (DNA): TGTGCCAGCAGCCAAGCGGGAAATGAGCAGCCCCAGCATTTT. Protein: CASSQAGNEQPQHF.

This clone was observed a few times. The gene calls are TRBV6-1 and TRBJ2-7, with 7 bases identical to TRBD1. The CDR3 covers 13 residues. Germline V gives CDR1 MNHNS, CDR2 SASEGT. V shed 8 bases, J shed 5 bases, and the junction held 9 bases outside the gene matches. CDR3 in amino acids: CASLETTGDEQYF. The CDR3 DNA sequence: TGTGCCAGCCTAGAGACTACAGGGGACGAGCAGTACTTC.

The rearrangement links TRBV18 to TRBJ2-5, with 15 nucleotides matching TRBD2. The end of the DNA fits TRBJ2-7 better, so the J call may be wrong. CDR3 length equals 16 residues. Germline lookup yields CDR1 KGHSH and CDR2 LQKENI. CDR3 sequence (DNA): TGTGCCAGCTCATCAGGGACTAGCGGGAGGATCTACGAGCAGTACTTC. Amino acids: CASSSGTSGRIYEQYF.

The gene calls are TRBV28 and TRBJ2-6; tentatively, D is TRBD2 (6 bases). The CDR3 has 16 amino acids. Germline V gene lookup returns CDR1 MDHEN and CDR2 SYDVKM. With 2 bases removed from V and 0 bases from J, the gap between germline ends came to 8 bases. CDR3 region: CASSLTAGSGANVLTF. Written as DNA, the CDR3 is TGTGCCAGCAGTTTAACAGCGGGCTCTGGGGCCAACGTCCTGACTTTC.

V gene TRBV19 combines with J gene TRBJ2-1; TRBD1 agrees at 7 bases. CDR3 length equals 14 residues. CDR1 and CDR2 (germline): LNHDA, SQIVND (reference sequence). V shed 10 bases and J 7 bases; nucleotides not matched to a gene: 13. CDR3 amino acids: CATSGTELRNEQFF. The DNA of the CDR3 is TGTGCCACCTCCGGGACAGAATTGAGGAATGAGCAGTTCTTC.

The CDR3 loop is CASSPRDRLETQYF. In DNA, the CDR3 is TGTGCCAGCTCACCCCGGGACAGGTTGGAGACCCAGTACTTC. The V and J genes are TRBV18 and TRBJ2-5; 8 bases map to TRBD1. This CDR3 contains 14 residues. Germline lookup yields CDR1 KGHSH and CDR2 LQKENI. J lost 5 bases, V lost 3 bases, and 5 bases had no gene match.

This clone showed up just once. The chain couples TRBV5-6 to TRBJ2-1; 12 bases agree with TRBD2. Trimming removed 4 bases from V and 9 bases from J; junction bases left unmatched: 5. Germline assignment: CDR1 SGHDT and CDR2 YYEEEE. The CDR3 length is 14 residues. This CDR3 reads CASSQRLAGAEQFF. DNA for the CDR3: TGTGCCAGCAGCCAAAGACTAGCGGGAGCTGAGCAGTTCTTC.

This sequence joins TRBV19 and TRBJ2-7; 11 bases are a match to TRBD1. Per germline, CDR1 LNHDA and CDR2 SQIVND (reference sequence). V gave up 6 bases and J gave up 4 bases; unmatched junction bases: 5. The CDR3 is 14 amino acids. CDR3 sequence reads: CASSRDRGGYEQYF. The CDR3 DNA reads TGTGCCAGTAGCCGGGACAGGGGGGGATACGAGCAGTACTTC.

The rearrangement joins TRBV27 to TRBJ1-1, with 7 nucleotides matching TRBD1. This CDR3 is built from 16 residues. V was pared by 2 bases and J by 0 bases, with 6 bases of the junction left unmatched. Germline V CDR1 and CDR2: MNHEY, SMNVEV (reference sequence). In nucleotides, the CDR3 is TGTGCCAGCAGTTTACTCAAGGACAGGCTGAACACTGAAGCTTTCTTT. It translates to CASSLLKDRLNTEAFF.